The 16 T cell receptor beta chains reported below all come from one sample, sequenced in a study of Ad26.COV2.S vaccination and SARS-CoV-2 variants. Stated treatment: some 20 received Ad26.COV2.S at low or high dose, single or two shots; about 5 received placebo; per-sample allocation not given. Samples came from day 63 after the first vaccine or placebo injection. TCRdb keeps only in-frame clones here, not all; method: immunoSEQ multiplex PCR. The table shows fewer than 400,000 clones, with around four fifths occurring only once. The sample consisted of peripheral blood, taken in a trial of Ad26.COV2.S vaccine versus placebo. These receptors all stem from a person between 18 and 65 years old who received the Ad26.COV2.S COVID-19 vaccine or a placebo.

A single count supports this clone. Other DNA sequences in this sample translate to the same CDR3. V usage is TRBV5-8 and J usage is TRBJ1-2; unclear D gene. Germline CDR1 SGHTS, CDR2 YDEGEE. Trimming took off 2 bases at V and 8 bases at J, with 7 bases between the two ends. The CDR3 consists of 11 residues. The CDR3 DNA sequence: TGTGCCAGCAGCTTTTTCGCGGGCTACACCTTC. Translating gives CASSFFAGYTF.

The gene calls are TRBV5-1 and TRBJ2-1; 9 nucleotides match TRBD1. This CDR3 contains 15 residues. Germline trimming cut 3 bases from V and 8 bases from J; bases unmatched to any gene: 9. The germline V gene encodes CDR1 SGHRS and CDR2 YFSETQ. CDR3 protein: CASSSTGTGHDEQFF. The DNA of the CDR3 is TGCGCCAGCAGCTCCACCGGGACAGGGCACGATGAGCAGTTCTTC.

In this sample, this clone turned up once. The chain links TRBV28 to TRBJ2-1; 7 bases map to TRBD1. V shed 2 bases, J shed 5 bases, and the junction held 33 bases outside the gene matches. The CDR3 has 24 amino acids. Per germline, CDR1 MDHEN and CDR2 SYDVKM. As DNA, the CDR3 is TGTGCCAGCAGTTTACCCCATCCCCCTCTGACAGGGATCAGAGTATTCGCTCCTGACAATGAGCAGTTCTTC. Protein product: CASSLPHPPLTGIRVFAPDNEQFF.

The chain uses TRBV6-5 and TRBJ2-7, with TRBD2 matching 8 bases. This CDR3 comprises 15 residues. Per the germline V gene, CDR1 is MNHEY and CDR2 is SVGAGI. V was clipped by 6 bases and J by 4 bases; unmatched bases: 11. Here the CDR3 reads CASSSHSGGGYEQYF. The CDR3 nucleotides read TGTGCCAGCAGCTCCCATTCCGGGGGGGGGTACGAGCAGTACTTC.

This clone has a single count. The chain combines TRBV15 with TRBJ2-3; no clear D gene. Trimming left V 0 bases short and J 7 bases short, with 8 bases between. The length of the CDR3 is 13 residues. Germline assignment: CDR1 LNHNV and CDR2 YYDKDF (reference sequence). The CDR3 loop is CATSRDRVYTQYF. CDR3 DNA: TGTGCCACCAGCAGAGATAGGGTGTATACGCAGTATTTT.

This sequence joins TRBV11-2 and TRBJ2-7; weak D call: TRBD1 (6 bases). The CDR3 extends over 13 amino acids. Germline lookup yields CDR1 SGHAT and CDR2 FQNNGV. Trimming took 5 bases from V and 1 from J, leaving 9 bases between them. CDR3 region: CASSRGQSYEQYF. For the CDR3, the DNA is TGTGCCAGCAGCAGAGGACAGTCCTACGAGCAGTACTTC.

V is TRBV6-5 and J is TRBJ2-2; 9 bases are a match to TRBD2. The CDR3 has 15 amino acids. V lost 6 bases to trimming and J lost 1 base; unmatched junction nucleotides: 3. CDR1 MNHEY and CDR2 SVGAGI come from the germline V gene. CDR3 sequence reads: CASRPSGENTGELFF. The CDR3 DNA reads TGTGCCAGCAGACCTAGCGGGGAGAACACCGGGGAGCTGTTTTTT.

The chain employs TRBV24-1 and TRBJ1-2; D is unresolved. Germline V lookup: CDR1 KGHDR, CDR2 SFDVKD. V was pared by 0 bases and J by 8 bases, with 12 bases between. This CDR3 region has 14 residues. CDR3 in amino acids: CATSDLEGRDGYTF. In DNA form, the CDR3 reads TGTGCCACCAGTGATTTGGAAGGAAGAGACGGCTACACCTTC.

The chain is built from TRBV6-6 and TRBJ1-1; no clear D gene. The germline V gene has CDR1 MNHNY and CDR2 SVGAGI (reference sequence). Trimming pared 3 bases from V and 4 bases from J, leaving 12 bases between. The CDR3 has 14 residues. Here the CDR3 reads CASSYRVGSTEAFF. The CDR3 nucleotides are TGTGCCAGCAGTTATCGTGTTGGTTCCACTGAAGCTTTCTTT.

The sample holds a few counts of this clone. This chain links TRBV12-3 or TRBV12-4 with TRBJ1-1, with unresolved D. Trimming pared 7 bases from V and 1 base from J, leaving 10 bases between. This CDR3 comprises 13 residues. CDR3 region: CASTRKENTEAFF. In DNA form, the CDR3 reads TGTGCCAGCACCAGAAAGGAGAACACTGAAGCTTTCTTT.

The J gene is TRBJ1-2, the V gene TRBV29-1; 8 nucleotides align to TRBD1. The germline gives CDR1 SQVTM, CDR2 ANQGSEA. V lost 1 base and J lost 4; bases outside the gene matches: 14. The CDR3 consists of 17 residues. In DNA form, the CDR3 reads TGCAGCGTTGAAGGACGATCAGGGGGCTTTCCAATCTATGGCTACACCTTC. Translation gives CSVEGRSGGFPIYGYTF.

The rearrangement links TRBV15 to TRBJ1-1; D unclear. The CDR3 loop spans 13 amino acids. Germline V gene lookup returns CDR1 LNHNV and CDR2 YYDKDF (reference sequence). The V end lost 4 bases, the J end lost 0 bases, and 6 bases lay between the germline ends. CDR3 sequence: CATSKKVNTEAFF. The DNA for the CDR3 is TGTGCCACCAGCAAGAAAGTGAACACTGAAGCTTTCTTT.

This clone has more than one count but fewer than ten. The DNA for the CDR3 is TGCGCCAGCAGCCAAGGCAAGTTTGGCAGGGTAACTAATGAAAAACTGTTTTTT. As protein: CASSQGKFGRVTNEKLFF. The chain uses TRBV4-1 and TRBJ1-4, with a weak D call TRBD1 (5 bases). The V gene lost 1 base and the J gene lost 1 base, with 16 bases spanning the gap. From germline, CDR1 is MGHRA and CDR2 YSYEKL. The CDR3 consists of 18 residues.

The gene calls are TRBV7-2 and TRBJ1-5; D remains unclear. V gave up 1 base and J gave up 4 bases, with 11 bases separating them. The V gene's germline CDR1 is SGHTA and CDR2 FQGNSA. The CDR3 sequence is 15 residues long. The CDR3 spells CASSLVSGYNQPQHF. CDR3 in DNA: TGTGCCAGCAGCTTAGTTTCTGGGTATAATCAGCCCCAGCATTTT.

V and J are TRBV14 and TRBJ2-1; D not resolved. CDR3 length: 13 amino acids. The V end was cut by 4 bases, the J end by 8 bases, with 12 bases between. Germline V lookup: CDR1 SGHDN, CDR2 FVKESK. The CDR3 region has the DNA TGTGCCAGCAGCCCACAGTTGGAAGATGAGCAGTTCTTC. This sequence encodes CASSPQLEDEQFF.

The chain is built from TRBV19 and TRBJ2-3, with 11 bases that match TRBD2. In germline, CDR1 is LNHDA, CDR2 SQIVND (reference sequence). The V and J ends lost 7 bases and 6 bases, in that order; junction bases with no gene match: 9. The CDR3 extends over 15 amino acids. CDR3 nucleotides: TGTGCCAGTAAAACACTAGCGGGGGATGCGGATACGCAGTATTTT. It codes for CASKTLAGDADTQYF. The variable domain in full, completed from reference TRBV19 and TRBJ2-3, reads DGGITQSPKYLFRKEGQNVTLSCEQNLNHDAMYWYRQDPGQGLRLIYYSQIVNDFQKGDIAEGYSVSREKKESFPLTVTSAQKNPTAFYLCASKTLAGDADTQYFGPGTRLTVL.